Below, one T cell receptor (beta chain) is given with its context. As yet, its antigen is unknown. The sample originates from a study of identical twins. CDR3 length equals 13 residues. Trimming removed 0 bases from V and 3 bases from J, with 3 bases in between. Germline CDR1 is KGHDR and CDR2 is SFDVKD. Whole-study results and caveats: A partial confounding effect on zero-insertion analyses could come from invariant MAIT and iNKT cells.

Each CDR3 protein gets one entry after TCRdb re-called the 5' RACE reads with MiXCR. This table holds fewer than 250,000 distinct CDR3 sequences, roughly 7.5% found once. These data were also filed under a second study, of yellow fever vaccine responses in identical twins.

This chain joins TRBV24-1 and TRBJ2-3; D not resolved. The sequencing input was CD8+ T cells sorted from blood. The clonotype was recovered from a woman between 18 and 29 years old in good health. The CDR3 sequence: CATSDLRTDTQYF. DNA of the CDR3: TGTGCCACCAGTGATTTGAGGACAGATACGCAGTATTTT.